The 15 T cell receptor beta chains listed next were all sequenced from one sample in a study of STAT5B mutations in CD4+ large granular lymphocyte leukemia (dated by TCRdb to between 2021 and 2023). Library generation was performed with the immunoSEQ multiplex PCR assay. The table was pulled from immuneACCESS by TCRdb, which kept in-frame rearrangements only. Such tables lose some clones; where checked, under half of the loss comes from unresolved V genes, and the rest has no known cause. Across this sample there are about 33,000 clones, with around 76% seen only once. The ten top clones hold 0.29% of the sample. The sample comprised CD4+ T cells from blood buffy coats. The receptors were gathered from a human donor in good health.

The chain joins TRBV6-1 to TRBJ1-6, with D possibly being TRBD1 (5 bases). V dropped 6 bases and J dropped 10 bases, with 16 bases sitting between them. CDR3 length: 14 residues. CDR1 is MNHNS and CDR2 is SASEGT in the germline V gene. The CDR3 spells CASRGEGQESPLHF. CDR3 sequence (DNA): TGTGCCAGCAGGGGGGAGGGGCAGGAGTCACCCCTCCACTTT.

This chain uses TRBV7-2 with TRBJ2-3; 7 bases match TRBD2. V shed 5 bases and J 5 bases; nucleotides not matched to a gene: 13. CDR1 SGHTA and CDR2 FQGNSA come from the germline V gene. The CDR3 length is 16 residues. CDR3 nucleotides: TGTGCCAGCAGCCAGCAGGGTTACGGGGAGGGAGATACGCAGTATTTT. Translation: CASSQQGYGEGDTQYF.

For the CDR3, the DNA is TGTGCCAGCAGTCAAGACAGCCTTAGCAATCAGCCCCAGCATTTT. It translates to CASSQDSLSNQPQHF. The chain carries TRBV7-6 and TRBJ1-5; weak D call: TRBD1 (5 bases). The length of the CDR3 is 15 residues. V shed 6 bases and J shed 0 bases, with 12 bases lying between them. CDR1 is SGHVS and CDR2 is FNYEAQ in the germline V gene.

This clone showed up just a few times. The chain is built from TRBV30 and TRBJ1-5; D not resolved. The ends were cut back, 2 bases at V and 1 base at J, with 6 bases in the middle. CDR3 length equals 13 residues. In germline, CDR1 is GTSNPN, CDR2 SVGIG (reference sequence). CDR3 residues: CAWSTRSNQPQHF. Written as DNA, the CDR3 is TGTGCCTGGAGTACCAGGAGCAATCAGCCCCAGCATTTT.

V is TRBV9 and J is TRBJ2-7, with 7 bases identical to TRBD2. V was pared by 3 bases and J by 7 bases, with 13 bases of the junction left unmatched. Looked up from germline, CDR1 is SGDLS and CDR2 is YYNGEE. CDR3 length: 15 residues. CDR3 region: CASSARGESFGEQYF. The CDR3 region has the DNA TGTGCCAGCAGCGCCCGGGGGGAGTCCTTCGGAGAGCAGTACTTC.

The CDR3 here is CASSQIAGGPRGTQYF. The CDR3 DNA reads as TGTGCCAGCAGCCAGATAGCGGGAGGGCCACGGGGGACCCAGTACTTC. The chain links TRBV7-2 to TRBJ2-5; 11 bases agree with TRBD2. Unmatched junction bases numbered 12, after V lost 5 bases and J lost 7 bases. The germline gives CDR1 SGHTA, CDR2 FQGNSA. This CDR3 is 16 amino acids long.

The V and J genes are TRBV19 and TRBJ2-1, with D unresolved. Germline V gene sequence: CDR1 LNHDA, CDR2 SQIVND (reference sequence). V lost 6 bases, J lost 5 bases, and 20 bases lay in between. The CDR3 sequence is 16 residues long. CDR3 loop: CASRALTANLDNEQFF. The CDR3 nucleotides are TGTGCCAGTAGGGCCCTAACAGCTAACTTAGACAATGAGCAGTTCTTC. Variable domain in full (rest from reference TRBV19 and TRBJ2-1): DGGITQSPKYLFRKEGQNVTLSCEQNLNHDAMYWYRQDPGQGLRLIYYSQIVNDFQKGDIAEGYSVSREKKESFPLTVTSAQKNPTAFYLCASRALTANLDNEQFFGPGTRLTVL.

A note on this clone: Because the CDR3's place on the DNA is in doubt, the DNA is left out and the CDR3 is given as listed by TCRdb. This rearrangement joins TRBV5-4 to TRBJ2-6; TRBD2, the table's D call, was not compared with the DNA. Ends included, the CDR3 has 19 residues. The germline CDR1 and CDR2 sequences are SGHNT and YYREEE (reference sequence). The CDR3 sequence: CASSPPGLAVASGANVPTF.

This sequence joins TRBV29-1 and TRBJ2-3; 8 bases line up with TRBD2. The germline CDR1 and CDR2 sequences are SQVTM and ANQGSEA. The V gene end was trimmed by 4 bases and the J gene end by 6 bases; junction bases not matched to a gene: 6. The length of the CDR3 is 13 residues. CDR3 bases: TGCAGCGTTGGAGTAGCGGGGCGGGATACGCAGTATTTT. Translated, it gives CSVGVAGRDTQYF.

The V and J genes are TRBV14 and TRBJ2-2, with D possibly TRBD2 on 5 matching bases. Germline V gene sequence: CDR1 SGHDN, CDR2 FVKESK. The V and J ends lost 4 bases and 7 bases respectively, with 19 bases between them. CDR3 length: 16 residues. CDR3 amino acids: CASSRVAHLDRGELFF. The DNA for the CDR3 is TGTGCCAGCAGCCGAGTAGCGCACCTAGACCGCGGGGAGCTGTTTTTT.

This clone was recorded a few times. V is TRBV2 and J is TRBJ2-7, with 7 bases lining up with TRBD1. CDR3 length: 14 residues. The junction had 8 bases not matched to a gene; V was cut back by 7 bases and J by 2 bases. Per the germline V gene, CDR1 is SNHLY and CDR2 is FYNNEI. DNA of the CDR3: TGTGCCAGCACCAGGGACAGCGTTACCTACGAGCAGTACTTC. Its protein product is CASTRDSVTYEQYF.

This chain links TRBV28 with TRBJ1-4; 10 bases are shared with TRBD1. There are 13 residues in the CDR3. Germline V gives CDR1 MDHEN, CDR2 SYDVKM. J lost 8 bases, V lost 11 bases, and 8 bases had no gene match. CDR3 DNA: TGTGCCGTCACGACAGGGGGCTGGGAAAAACTGTTTTTT. This gives the protein CAVTTGGWEKLFF.

The chain is built from TRBV10-3 and TRBJ1-3, with 7 nucleotides matching TRBD1. CDR1 is ENHRY and CDR2 is SYGVKD in the germline V gene. The CDR3 length is 14 residues. Trimming at V came to 5 bases and at J to 4 bases, leaving 5 bases not matched to a gene. The CDR3 nucleotides are TGTGCCATCAGTACAGGGGACGAAGGAAACACCATATATTTT. Protein: CAISTGDEGNTIYF.

This clone has only one observation. The rearrangement joins TRBV7-6 to TRBJ2-7, with TRBD1 matching over 9 bases. Trimming took 2 bases from V and 2 from J; bases not matched to a gene: 4. Germline V gene lookup returns CDR1 SGHVS and CDR2 FNYEAQ. The CDR3 runs 15 residues. The CDR3 reads CASSLLGTGPYEQYF. CDR3 nucleotides: TGTGCCAGCAGCTTATTGGGGACAGGGCCCTACGAGCAGTACTTC.

The genes are TRBV5-4 and TRBJ2-1; TRBD2 agrees at 10 bases. V lost 4 bases and J lost 7; bases outside the gene matches: 11. The CDR3 contains 16 residues. Looked up from germline, CDR1 is SGHNT and CDR2 is YYREEE (reference sequence). CDR3 loop: CASSPRAGTSANEQFF. In nucleotides, the CDR3 is TGTGCCAGCAGCCCCCGGGCCGGGACTAGCGCTAATGAGCAGTTCTTC. The full variable domain, with the rest looked up from reference TRBV5-4 and TRBJ2-1, is ETGVTQSPTHLIKTRGQQVTLRCSSQSGHNTVSWYQQALGQGPQFIFQYYREEENGRGNFPPRFSGLQFPNYSSELNVNALELDDSALYLCASSPRAGTSANEQFFGPGTRLTVL.